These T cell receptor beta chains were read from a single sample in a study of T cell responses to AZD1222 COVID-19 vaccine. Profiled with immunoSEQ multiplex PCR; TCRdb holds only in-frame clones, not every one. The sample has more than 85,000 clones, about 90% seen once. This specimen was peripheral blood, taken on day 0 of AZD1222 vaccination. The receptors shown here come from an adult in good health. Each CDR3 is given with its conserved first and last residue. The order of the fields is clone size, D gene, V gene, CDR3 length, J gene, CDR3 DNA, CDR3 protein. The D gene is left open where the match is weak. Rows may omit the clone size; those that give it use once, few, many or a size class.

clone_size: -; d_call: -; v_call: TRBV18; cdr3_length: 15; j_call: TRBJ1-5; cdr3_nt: TGTGCCAGCTCACCCCCCGGGGGGGGTAATCAGCCCCAGCATTTT; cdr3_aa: CASSPPGGGNQPQHF
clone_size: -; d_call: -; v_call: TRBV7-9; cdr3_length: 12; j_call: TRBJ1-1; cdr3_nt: TGTGCCAGCAGCCCTGGGGGCACTGAAGCTTTCTTT; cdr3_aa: CASSPGGTEAFF
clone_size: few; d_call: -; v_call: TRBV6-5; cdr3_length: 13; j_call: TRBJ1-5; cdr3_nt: TGTGCCAGCAACCCCACAGGGAATCAGCCCCAGCATTTT; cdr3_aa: CASNPTGNQPQHF
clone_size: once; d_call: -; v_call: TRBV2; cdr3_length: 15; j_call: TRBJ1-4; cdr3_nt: TGTGCCAGCAGTGTTTTCGGAACAGGGCGTGAAAAACTGTTTTTT; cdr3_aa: CASSVFGTGREKLFF
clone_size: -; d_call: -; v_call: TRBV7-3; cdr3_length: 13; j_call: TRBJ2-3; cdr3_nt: TGTGCCAGCAGCCCCGGGGTCACAGATACGCAGTATTTT; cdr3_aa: CASSPGVTDTQYF
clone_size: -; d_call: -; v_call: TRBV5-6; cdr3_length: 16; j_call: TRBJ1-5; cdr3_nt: TGTGCCAGCAGCTTGTTTGGAGAGGTTAGCAATCAGCCCCAGCATTTT; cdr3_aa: CASSLFGEVSNQPQHF
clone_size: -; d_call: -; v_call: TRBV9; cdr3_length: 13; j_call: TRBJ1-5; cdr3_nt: TGTGCCAGCAGCTCGGGAGACAATCAGCCCCAGCATTTT; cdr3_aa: CASSSGDNQPQHF
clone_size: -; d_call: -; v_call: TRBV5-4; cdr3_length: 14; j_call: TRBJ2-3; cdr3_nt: TGTGCCAGCAGCTTGGCCAAAGCGACAGATACGCAGTATTTT; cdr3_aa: CASSLAKATDTQYF
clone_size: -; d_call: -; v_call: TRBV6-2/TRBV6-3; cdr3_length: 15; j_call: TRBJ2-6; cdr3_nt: TGTGCCAGCAGTTCCATCAATTCAGGGGCCAACGTCCTGACTTTC; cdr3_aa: CASSSINSGANVLTF
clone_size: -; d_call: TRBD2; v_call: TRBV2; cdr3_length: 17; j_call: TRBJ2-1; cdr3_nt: TGTGCCAGCAGTGAGGGGACTAGCGGGAGGGCCCTGGATGAGCAGTTCTTC; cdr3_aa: CASSEGTSGRALDEQFF
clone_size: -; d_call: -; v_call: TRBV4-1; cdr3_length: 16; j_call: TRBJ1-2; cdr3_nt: TGCGCCAGCAGCCCGACGTCCAGGACCCCCCTCTATGGCTACACCTTC; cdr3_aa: CASSPTSRTPLYGYTF